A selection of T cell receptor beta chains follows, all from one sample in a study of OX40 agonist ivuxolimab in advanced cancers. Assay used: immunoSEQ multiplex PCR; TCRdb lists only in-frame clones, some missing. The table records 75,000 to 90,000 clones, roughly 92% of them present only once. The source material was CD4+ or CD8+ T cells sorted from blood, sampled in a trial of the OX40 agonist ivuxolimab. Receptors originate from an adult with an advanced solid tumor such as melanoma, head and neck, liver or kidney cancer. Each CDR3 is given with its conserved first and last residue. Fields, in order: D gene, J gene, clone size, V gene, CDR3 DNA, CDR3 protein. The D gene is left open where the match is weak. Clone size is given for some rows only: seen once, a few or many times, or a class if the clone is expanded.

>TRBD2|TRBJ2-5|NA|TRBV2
TGTGCCAGCAGTGAACAAACTAGCGGCCAAGAGACCCAGTACTTC
CASSEQTSGQETQYF
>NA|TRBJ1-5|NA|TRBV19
TGTGCCAGTAGTATAGGGGAAGGGCCGAGGGGAAAACAGCCCCAGCATTTT
CASSIGEGPRGKQPQHF
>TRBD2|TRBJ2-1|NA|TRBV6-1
TGTGCCAGCAGTGTAGCGGGGGGGTACAATGAGCAGTTCTTC
CASSVAGGYNEQFF
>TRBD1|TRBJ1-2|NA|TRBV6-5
TGTGCCAGCAGTAATCTTTGGACAGGCTATGGCTACACCTTC
CASSNLWTGYGYTF
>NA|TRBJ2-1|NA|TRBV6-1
TGTGCCAGCAGTGAAGCGTGGCGGGACCCTTACAATGAGCAGTTCTTC
CASSEAWRDPYNEQFF
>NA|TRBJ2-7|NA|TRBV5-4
TGTGCCAGCAGCCGAATGGGGAACGAGCAGTACTTC
CASSRMGNEQYF
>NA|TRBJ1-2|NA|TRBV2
TGTGCCAGCAATCGACAGAACTATGGCTACACCTTC
CASNRQNYGYTF
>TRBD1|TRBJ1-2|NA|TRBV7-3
TGTGCCAGCAGCTCGCGGGACAGAGCTAACTATGGCTACACCTTC
CASSSRDRANYGYTF
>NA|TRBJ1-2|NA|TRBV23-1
TGCGCCAGCAGTCCTCGGGGCTATGGCTACACCTTC
CASSPRGYGYTF
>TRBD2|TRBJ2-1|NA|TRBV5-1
TGCGCCAGCAGCTCCGACCTTGCGGGAGCCTACAATGAGCAGTTCTTC
CASSSDLAGAYNEQFF
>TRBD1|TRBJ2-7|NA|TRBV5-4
TGTGCCAGCAGCCCTCCGGGGACAGGGGGCCACGAGCAGTACTTC
CASSPPGTGGHEQYF
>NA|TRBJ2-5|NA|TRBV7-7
TGTGCTAGCAGCACCGACAGACAAGAGACCCAGTACTTC
CASSTDRQETQYF
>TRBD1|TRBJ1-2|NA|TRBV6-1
TGTGCCACCCAGGGGGACAGGATAGACTATGGCTACACCTTC
CATQGDRIDYGYTF
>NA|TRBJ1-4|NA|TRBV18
TGTGCCAGCTCACCAACAGACAGGAATGAAAAACTGTTTTTT
CASSPTDRNEKLFF
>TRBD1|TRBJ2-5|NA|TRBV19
TGTGCCAGTCAGGACAGGAAACTCCAAGAGACCCAGTACTTC
CASQDRKLQETQYF
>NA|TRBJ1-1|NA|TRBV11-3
TGTGCCAGCAGCTTAGAAGACACTGAAGCTTTCTTT
CASSLEDTEAFF
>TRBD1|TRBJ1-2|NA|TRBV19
TGTGCCAGTAGATCGCACAGGGGTGGTGGCTACACCTTC
CASRSHRGGGYTF
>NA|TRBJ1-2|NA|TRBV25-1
TGTGCCAGCAGTTGGGGGTTGAATGGCTACACCTTC
CASSWGLNGYTF
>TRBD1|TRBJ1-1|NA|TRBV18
TGTGCCAGCTCACCACGGGACAGTGCAGAGGGAGGTTTAGCTTTCTTT
CASSPRDSAEGGLAFF
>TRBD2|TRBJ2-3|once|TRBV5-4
TGTGCTCTCAAGACTAGCCCCACAGATACGCAGTATTTT
CALKTSPTDTQYF
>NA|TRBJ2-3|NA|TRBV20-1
TGCAGTGCCGGACTTAATACGCAGTATTTT
CSAGLNTQYF
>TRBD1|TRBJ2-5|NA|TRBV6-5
TGTGCCAGCAGACGACAGGGGGCCCACCAAGAGACCCAGTACTTC
CASRRQGAHQETQYF
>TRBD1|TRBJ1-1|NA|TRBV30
TGTGCCTGGAGCCTACAGGGGGTTGAAGCTTTCTTT
CAWSLQGVEAFF
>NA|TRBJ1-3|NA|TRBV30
TGTGCCTGGAGTGTAGGGTCGGGTGTAACCATATATTTT
CAWSVGSGVTIYF
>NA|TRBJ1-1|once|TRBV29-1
TGCAGCGTTGAACTCCGAATTGATGGCACTGAAGCTTTCTTT
CSVELRIDGTEAFF
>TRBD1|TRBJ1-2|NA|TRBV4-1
TGCGCCAGCAGCCAAGTCTCAACTGGGGGACAGCGAGACTACACCTTC
CASSQVSTGGQRDYTF
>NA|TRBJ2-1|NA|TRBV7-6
TGTGCCAGCAGCCCCAGCAGAGTTTACAATGAGCAGTTCTTC
CASSPSRVYNEQFF
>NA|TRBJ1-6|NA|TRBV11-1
TGTGCCAGCAGCTCAGGGACGACACCCCTCCACTTT
CASSSGTTPLHF
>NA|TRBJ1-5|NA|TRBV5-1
TGCGCCAGCAGCCGAGACAGTAACTTGGATCAGCCCCAGCATTTT
CASSRDSNLDQPQHF
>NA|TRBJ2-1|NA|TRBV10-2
TGCGCCAGCAGTGTTGGGGTGAGAAGTTTCCTCCCGGAGGTTAATGAGCAGTTCTTC
CASSVGVRSFLPEVNEQFF
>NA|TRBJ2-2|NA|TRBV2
TGTGCCAGCAGTGAACGCGGGGCCGACACCGGGGAGCTGTTTTTT
CASSERGADTGELFF
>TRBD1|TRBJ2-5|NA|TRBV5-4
TGTGCCAGCAGTTCAGGGGGCGGCCAAGAGACCCAGTACTTC
CASSSGGGQETQYF
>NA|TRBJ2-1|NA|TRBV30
TGTGCCTGGAACCAGGACAGCGTCATCTACAATGAGCAGTTCTTC
CAWNQDSVIYNEQFF
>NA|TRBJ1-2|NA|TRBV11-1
TGTGCCAGCAGCGCGACGAAGGGACCGGGCGGCTACACCTTC
CASSATKGPGGYTF
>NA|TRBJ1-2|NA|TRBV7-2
TGTGCCAGCAGCCCTCGCCCCTCAAATAACTATGGCTACACCTTC
CASSPRPSNNYGYTF
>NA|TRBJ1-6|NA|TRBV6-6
TGTGCCAGCAGTTTTGACTTAAATTCACCCCTCCACTTT
CASSFDLNSPLHF
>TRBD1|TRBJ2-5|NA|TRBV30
TGTGCCTGGAGTGTACAGGGGATAGAGACCCAGTACTTC
CAWSVQGIETQYF
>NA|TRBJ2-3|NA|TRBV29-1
TGCAGCGTCTCAGGGGTAGATACGCAGTATTTT
CSVSGVDTQYF
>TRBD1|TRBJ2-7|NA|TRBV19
TGTGCCAGTAGTATTCAATGGGGGACAGAGACCTACGAGCAGTACTTC
CASSIQWGTETYEQYF
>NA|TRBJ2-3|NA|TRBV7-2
TGTGCCAGCAGTACCCTTGGGGCCACAGATACGCAGTATTTT
CASSTLGATDTQYF